The T cell receptor beta chain under discussion was sequenced for a study of blood T cells in healthy people across ages. PCR was performed a second time for roughly 7 to 12 cycles using a sample-barcoded 5' primer and a J-beta primer mix. Researchers report that a template-switch adaptor with 12 random nucleotides tagged each cDNA molecule. MiXCR, run by TCRdb on the 5' RACE reads, gives a single entry per CDR3 protein. The table records about 760,000 distinct CDR3 sequences, around 50% of them present only once. This clonotype was detected a few times. Antigen: not known. General observations from the study: Among long-lived donors, naive CD4+ cells were more numerous and diversity higher than in aged donors.

Each donor had around 10 milliliters of peripheral blood drawn. Every sample gave at least 5.5 micrograms of total RNA when it was extracted. This CDR3 contains 12 residues. Trimming shortened V by 4 bases and J by 6 bases, and 10 bases separated the two germline ends. Germline assignment: CDR1 MNHEY and CDR2 SVGEGT. The chain carries TRBV6-2 or TRBV6-3 and TRBJ2-7; tentatively, D is TRBD2 (5 bases). This clonotype was sampled from a man between 40 and 49 years old in good health. Input material: blood. The CDR3 nucleotides are TGTGCCAGCAGTTTGAGTAGCGTCGAGCAGTACTTC. The encoded protein is CASSLSSVEQYF.